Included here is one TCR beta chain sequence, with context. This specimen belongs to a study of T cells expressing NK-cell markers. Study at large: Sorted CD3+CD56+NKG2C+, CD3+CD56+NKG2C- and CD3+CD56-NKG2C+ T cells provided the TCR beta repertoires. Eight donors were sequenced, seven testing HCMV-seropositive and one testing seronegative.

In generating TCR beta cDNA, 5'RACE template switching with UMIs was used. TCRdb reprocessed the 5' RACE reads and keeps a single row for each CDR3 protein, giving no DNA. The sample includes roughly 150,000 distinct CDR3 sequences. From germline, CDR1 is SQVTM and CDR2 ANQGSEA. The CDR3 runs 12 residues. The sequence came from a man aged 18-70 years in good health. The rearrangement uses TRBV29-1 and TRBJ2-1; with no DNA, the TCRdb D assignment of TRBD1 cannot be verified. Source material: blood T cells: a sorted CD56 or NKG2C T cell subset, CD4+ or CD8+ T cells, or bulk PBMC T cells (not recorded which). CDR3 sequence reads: CSAEGGRNEQFF.